Following are 19 T cell receptor beta chains from one sample sequenced in a study of memory CD4+ T cells and cytomegalovirus serostatus. The sort gate was single viable CD3+CD4+CD8-CD45RO+ cells for memory CD4+ T cells. Sequencing was performed with immunoSEQ multiplex PCR; in TCRdb, only in-frame clones are kept and a portion is missing. The table records 40,000 to 50,000 clones, over 60% of them present only once. Sequencing input: memory CD4+ T cells from blood. The receptor set was obtained from an adult in good health and CMV-seronegative.

The genes are TRBV27 and TRBJ2-7, with D possibly being TRBD1 or TRBD2 (5 bases each). Deletions cut 8 bases from V and 2 bases from J, with 13 bases between. CDR3 length: 13 amino acids. The V gene's germline CDR1 is MNHEY and CDR2 SMNVEV (reference sequence). The CDR3 reads CASGVGVAYEQYF. In DNA, the CDR3 is TGTGCCAGCGGGGTGGGGGTGGCCTACGAGCAGTACTTC.

The chain employs TRBV2 and TRBJ1-5; 7 positions agree with TRBD1. Germline V gives CDR1 SNHLY, CDR2 FYNNEI. J was trimmed by 3 bases and V by 5 bases; bases with no gene match: 7. This CDR3 spans 15 amino acids. The CDR3 is CASSLDRAVNQPQHF. Here the CDR3 DNA reads TGTGCCAGCAGTCTCGACAGGGCGGTCAATCAGCCCCAGCATTTT. The whole variable domain, remainder taken from reference TRBV2 and TRBJ1-5, is EPEVTQTPSHQVTQMGQEVILRCVPISNHLYFYWYRQILGQKVEFLVSFYNNEISEKSEIFDDQFSVERPDGSNFTLKIRSTKLEDSAMYFCASSLDRAVNQPQHFGDGTRLSIL.

The chain recombines TRBV19 with TRBJ2-1, with 9 positions matching TRBD2. The V gene end was trimmed by 3 bases and the J gene end by 5 bases; junction bases not matched to a gene: 8. This CDR3 contains 16 residues. CDR1 and CDR2 from the germline V gene are LNHDA and SQIVND (reference sequence). In DNA, the CDR3 is TGTGCCAGTAGTATCTGGGCGGGGGGGGAGAACAATGAGCAGTTCTTC. Encoded protein: CASSIWAGGENNEQFF.

The chain uses TRBV7-6 and TRBJ2-2; D remains ambiguous. The CDR3 is made up of 14 amino acids. Germline V lookup: CDR1 SGHVS, CDR2 FNYEAQ. V shed 0 bases and J shed 1 base, with 3 bases lying between them. Here the CDR3 DNA reads TGTGCCAGCAGCTTAGCTCAGAACACCGGGGAGCTGTTTTTT. Protein sequence: CASSLAQNTGELFF.

V gene TRBV10-3 combines with J gene TRBJ1-3; TRBD1 agrees at 12 bases. V lost 6 bases to trimming and J lost 2 bases; unmatched junction nucleotides: 5. The CDR3 is 16 amino acids. From germline, CDR1 is ENHRY and CDR2 SYGVKD. DNA for the CDR3: TGTGCCATCAGGGGCTGGGACAGGGGGCCTGGAAACACCATATATTTT. It translates to CAIRGWDRGPGNTIYF.

The chain joins TRBV5-1 to TRBJ2-5; maybe TRBD2 (6 bases). V shed 5 bases and J shed 5 bases, with 19 bases lying between them. The V gene's germline CDR1 is SGHRS and CDR2 YFSETQ. The CDR3 consists of 15 residues. The CDR3 coding sequence is TGCGCCAGCAGGCCGGGTAGCGGCAACGGGGAGACCCAGTACTTC. It codes for CASRPGSGNGETQYF.

This sequence joins TRBV28 and TRBJ2-2; 9 bases align to TRBD2. This CDR3 is 19 amino acids long. V dropped 6 bases and J dropped 3; count of bases not matched to a gene: 17. Germline V lookup: CDR1 MDHEN, CDR2 SYDVKM. The CDR3 region is CASSEGLALQAAYTGELFF. CDR3 DNA sequence: TGTGCCAGCAGCGAAGGACTAGCGTTGCAAGCGGCATACACCGGGGAGCTGTTTTTT.

CDR3 sequence (DNA): TGTGCCAGCAGTGAACAGACAGGTGTATCCGCCTACTATGGCTACACCTTC. As protein: CASSEQTGVSAYYGYTF. The J gene is TRBJ1-2, the V gene TRBV6-1, with TRBD1 as a possible D gene (6 bases). This CDR3 comprises 17 residues. Per germline, CDR1 MNHNS and CDR2 SASEGT. Trimming pared 2 bases from V and 3 bases from J, leaving 19 bases between.

The chain has TRBV27 and TRBJ2-1; D not certain. The germline CDR1 and CDR2 sequences are MNHEY and SMNVEV (reference sequence). Trimming took off 6 bases at V and 0 bases at J, with 9 bases between the two ends. The CDR3 is 14 residues long. CDR3 loop: CASSSPFSYNEQFF. CDR3 DNA: TGTGCCAGCAGCTCCCCTTTCTCCTACAATGAGCAGTTCTTC.

This chain links TRBV15 with TRBJ2-2; D remains ambiguous. CDR1 and CDR2 (germline): LNHNV, YYDKDF (reference sequence). Trimming removed 5 bases at V and 8 bases at J, with 12 bases between. There are 13 residues in the CDR3. CDR3 sequence: CATSPYLKGELFF. The CDR3, as DNA: TGTGCCACCAGCCCCTATCTCAAGGGGGAGCTGTTTTTT.

This clone showed up just a few times. The CDR3 sequence: CASSPGTGYGYTF. Written as DNA, the CDR3 is TGTGCCAGCAGCCCGGGGACCGGCTATGGCTACACCTTC. The V and J genes are TRBV14 and TRBJ1-2, with D perhaps matching TRBD1 (5 bases). This CDR3 has 13 residues. Trimming removed 4 bases from V and 4 bases from J, with 10 bases in between. In germline, CDR1 is SGHDN, CDR2 FVKESK.

The V gene is TRBV7-9, the J gene TRBJ2-5; perhaps TRBD1 as D (5 bases). Germline-derived CDR1 and CDR2 are SEHNR and FQNEAQ (reference sequence). V lost 1 base to trimming and J lost 3 bases, with 12 bases between them. The CDR3 is made up of 15 amino acids. In DNA, the CDR3 is TGTGCCAGCAGCTTAGGGTTGTCCAGGGAAGAGACCCAGTACTTC. Amino acids: CASSLGLSREETQYF.

The chain employs TRBV5-6 and TRBJ2-5, with TRBD1 matching over 11 bases. Trimming removed 0 bases from V and 4 bases from J; junction bases left unmatched: 5. The CDR3 is made up of 16 amino acids. Germline V CDR1 and CDR2: SGHDT, YYEEEE. Written as DNA, the CDR3 is TGTGCCAGCAGCTTGGGGCCTGGGACAGGGGGAGAGACCCAGTACTTC. Encoded protein: CASSLGPGTGGETQYF.

This rearrangement joins TRBV28 to TRBJ1-5; D gene ambiguous. In germline, CDR1 is MDHEN, CDR2 SYDVKM. Deletions cut 3 bases from V and 6 bases from J, with 3 bases between. The CDR3 runs to 11 residues. The CDR3 nucleotides are TGTGCCAGCAGTTTCTCTCAGCCCCAGCATTTT. Protein sequence: CASSFSQPQHF.

This chain uses TRBV30 with TRBJ2-3, with 7 bases matching TRBD2. Germline V CDR1 and CDR2: GTSNPN, SVGIG (reference sequence). The V gene end was trimmed by 0 bases and the J gene end by 2 bases; junction bases not matched to a gene: 2. The CDR3 covers 14 residues. The CDR3 spells CAWSVGGDTDTQYF. CDR3 in DNA: TGTGCCTGGAGTGTGGGGGGGGACACAGATACGCAGTATTTT. The full variable domain, in which reference TRBV30 and TRBJ2-3 provide the parts outside the CDR3, is SQTIHQWPATLVQPVGSPLSLECTVEGTSNPNLYWYRQAAGRGLQLLFYSVGIGQISSEVPQNLSASRPQDRQFILSSKKLLLSDSGFYLCAWSVGGDTDTQYFGPGTRLTVL.

This clone was observed a handful of times. This chain links TRBV2 with TRBJ1-1; 11 bases line up with TRBD1. The V segment lost 8 bases and the J segment 0 bases; nucleotides outside the gene matches: 8. The CDR3 covers 16 residues. Germline-derived CDR1 and CDR2 are SNHLY and FYNNEI. In nucleotides, the CDR3 is TGTGCCAGCCTCGTAGGGACAGGGGGTGTGAACACTGAAGCTTTCTTT. Translation: CASLVGTGGVNTEAFF.

The chain carries TRBV11-3 and TRBJ2-5, with a weak D call TRBD2 (6 bases). This CDR3 has 14 amino acids. Trimming removed 1 base at V and 5 bases at J, with 11 bases between. The germline V gene encodes CDR1 SGHNT and CDR2 YENEEA. CDR3 in amino acids: CASSLGGAGETQYF. CDR3 bases: TGTGCCAGCAGCTTAGGGGGCGCGGGGGAGACCCAGTACTTC.

This clone was seen more than once but under ten times. The chain joins TRBV11-3 to TRBJ1-1; a possible D gene is TRBD1 (5 bases). This CDR3 contains 12 residues. The germline V gene has CDR1 SGHNT and CDR2 YENEEA. With 2 bases removed from V and 5 bases from J, the gap between germline ends came to 6 bases. CDR3 coding DNA: TGTGCCAGCAGCTTATGGACAACTGAAGCTTTCTTT. It specifies CASSLWTTEAFF.

As regards this clone: The identical CDR3 is also encoded by other nucleotide sequences in the sample. V gene TRBV6-5 combines with J gene TRBJ1-1, with D unclear. The CDR3 has 12 residues. The V end lost 0 bases, the J end lost 7 bases, and 6 bases lay between the germline ends. The V gene's germline CDR1 is MNHEY and CDR2 SVGAGI. The DNA for the CDR3 is TGTGCCAGCAGTTACTCGACGGGTGAAGCTTTCTTT. This sequence encodes CASSYSTGEAFF.